What follows describes a single TCR beta chain. The data derive from a study of blood T cell repertoires in COVID-19. Study details: Acute-phase and convalescent COVID-19 samples originated in the United States, Italy and Spain. Nucleic acid was either cDNA or gDNA, and it came from T cells, B-cell-depleted T cells, or PBMCs.

V shed 10 bases, J shed 3 bases, and the junction held 6 bases outside the gene matches. CDR1 and CDR2 from the germline V gene are ENHRY and SYGVKD. This CDR3 is built from 14 residues. The protocol was immunoSEQ multiplex PCR, while the TCRdb copy is restricted to in-frame clones and leaves out a portion. The sample holds approximately 86,000 clones, about 80% seen once. The chain joins TRBV10-3 to TRBJ1-5, with 10 bases fitting TRBD1. Sequences were obtained from peripheral blood. The TCR originated in a woman in her seventies with acute or convalescent COVID-19. CDR3: CATTGTGDNQPQHF. For the CDR3, the DNA is TGTGCCACCACCGGGACAGGGGACAATCAGCCCCAGCATTTT.